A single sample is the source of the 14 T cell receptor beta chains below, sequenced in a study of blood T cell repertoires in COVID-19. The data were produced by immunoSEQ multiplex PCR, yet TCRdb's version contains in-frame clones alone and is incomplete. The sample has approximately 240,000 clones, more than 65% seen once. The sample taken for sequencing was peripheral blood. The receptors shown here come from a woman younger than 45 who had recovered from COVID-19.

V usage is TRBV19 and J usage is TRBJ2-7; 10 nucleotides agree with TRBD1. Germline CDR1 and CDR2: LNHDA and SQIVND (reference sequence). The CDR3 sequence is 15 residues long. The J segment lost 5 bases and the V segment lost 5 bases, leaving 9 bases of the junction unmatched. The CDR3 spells CASSATGQGLHEQYF. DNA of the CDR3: TGTGCCAGTAGTGCGACGGGACAGGGGTTGCACGAGCAGTACTTC.

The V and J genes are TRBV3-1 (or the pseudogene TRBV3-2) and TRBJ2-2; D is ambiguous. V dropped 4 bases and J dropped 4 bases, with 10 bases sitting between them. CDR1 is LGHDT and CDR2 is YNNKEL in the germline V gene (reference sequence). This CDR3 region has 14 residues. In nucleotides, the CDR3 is TGTGCCAGCAGCCCAAGAGCGACCACCGGGGAGCTGTTTTTT. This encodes CASSPRATTGELFF.

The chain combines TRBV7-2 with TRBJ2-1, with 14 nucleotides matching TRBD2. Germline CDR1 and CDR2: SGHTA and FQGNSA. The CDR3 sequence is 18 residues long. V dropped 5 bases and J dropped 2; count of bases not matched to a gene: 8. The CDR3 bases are TGTGCCAGCAGCCCCCGGGGACTAGCGGGAGATACCTACAATGAGCAGTTCTTC. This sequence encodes CASSPRGLAGDTYNEQFF.

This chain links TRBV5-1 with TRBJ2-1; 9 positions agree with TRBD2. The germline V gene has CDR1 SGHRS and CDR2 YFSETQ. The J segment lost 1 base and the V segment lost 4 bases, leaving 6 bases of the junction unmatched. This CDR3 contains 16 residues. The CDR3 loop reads CASSVATSGSYNEQFF. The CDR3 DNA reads TGCGCCAGCAGCGTCGCGACTAGCGGATCCTACAATGAGCAGTTCTTC. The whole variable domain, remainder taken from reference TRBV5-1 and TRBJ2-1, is KAGVTQTPRYLIKTRGQQVTLSCSPISGHRSVSWYQQTPGQGLQFLFEYFSETQRNKGNFPGRFSGRQFSNSRSEMNVSTLELGDSALYLCASSVATSGSYNEQFFGPGTRLTVL.

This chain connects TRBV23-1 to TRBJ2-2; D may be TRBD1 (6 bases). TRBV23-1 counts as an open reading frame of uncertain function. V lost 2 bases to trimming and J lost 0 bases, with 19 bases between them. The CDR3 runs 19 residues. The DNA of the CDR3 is TGCGCCAGCAGTCAACCGGTGGACAGTAAACAAGCGAACACCGGGGAGCTGTTTTTT. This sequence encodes CASSQPVDSKQANTGELFF.

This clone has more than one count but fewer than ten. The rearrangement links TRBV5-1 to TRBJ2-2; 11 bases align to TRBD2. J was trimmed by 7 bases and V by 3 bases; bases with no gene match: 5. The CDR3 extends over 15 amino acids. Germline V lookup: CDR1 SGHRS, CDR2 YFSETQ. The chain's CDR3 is CASSSTSGTIGELFF. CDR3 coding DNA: TGCGCCAGCAGCTCGACTAGCGGGACAATCGGGGAGCTGTTTTTT. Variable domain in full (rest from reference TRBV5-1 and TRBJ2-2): KAGVTQTPRYLIKTRGQQVTLSCSPISGHRSVSWYQQTPGQGLQFLFEYFSETQRNKGNFPGRFSGRQFSNSRSEMNVSTLELGDSALYLCASSSTSGTIGELFFGEGSRLTVL.

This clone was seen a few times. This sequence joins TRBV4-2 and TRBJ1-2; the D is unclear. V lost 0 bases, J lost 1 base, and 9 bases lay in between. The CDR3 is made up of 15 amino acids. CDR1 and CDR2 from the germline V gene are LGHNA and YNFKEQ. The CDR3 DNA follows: TGTGCCAGCAGCCAAGATAGTACAGTTAACTATGGCTACACCTTC. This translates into CASSQDSTVNYGYTF.

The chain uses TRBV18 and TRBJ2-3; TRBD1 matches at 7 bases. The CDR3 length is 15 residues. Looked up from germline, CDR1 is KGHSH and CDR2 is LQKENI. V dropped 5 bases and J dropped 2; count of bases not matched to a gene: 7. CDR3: CASSRRQGITDTQYF. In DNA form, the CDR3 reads TGTGCCAGCTCAAGACGACAGGGAATCACAGATACGCAGTATTTT.

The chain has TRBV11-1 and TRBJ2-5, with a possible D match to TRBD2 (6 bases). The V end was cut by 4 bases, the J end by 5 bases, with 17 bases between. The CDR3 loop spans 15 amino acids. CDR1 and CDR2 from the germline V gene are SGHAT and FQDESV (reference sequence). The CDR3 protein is CASSSSDYRPETQYF. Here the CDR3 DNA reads TGTGCCAGCAGCTCTTCGGACTATCGCCCTGAGACCCAGTACTTC. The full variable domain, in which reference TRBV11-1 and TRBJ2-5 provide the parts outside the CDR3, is EAEVAQSPRYKITEKSQAVAFWCDPISGHATLYWYRQILGQGPELLVQFQDESVVDDSQLPKDRFSAERLKGVDSTLKIQPAELGDSAMYLCASSSSDYRPETQYFGPGTRLLVL.

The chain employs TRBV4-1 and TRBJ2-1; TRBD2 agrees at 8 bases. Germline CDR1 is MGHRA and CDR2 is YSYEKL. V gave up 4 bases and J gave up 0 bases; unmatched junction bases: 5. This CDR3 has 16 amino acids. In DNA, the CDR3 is TGCGCCAGCAGCCCTACTAGCGGATCCTCCTACAATGAGCAGTTCTTC. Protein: CASSPTSGSSYNEQFF.

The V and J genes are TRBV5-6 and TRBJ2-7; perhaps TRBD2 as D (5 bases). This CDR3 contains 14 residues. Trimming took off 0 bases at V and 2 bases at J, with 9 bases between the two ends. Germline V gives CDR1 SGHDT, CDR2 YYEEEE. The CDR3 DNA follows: TGTGCCAGCAGCTTGGAAGGGAGCACCTACGAGCAGTACTTC. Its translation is CASSLEGSTYEQYF.

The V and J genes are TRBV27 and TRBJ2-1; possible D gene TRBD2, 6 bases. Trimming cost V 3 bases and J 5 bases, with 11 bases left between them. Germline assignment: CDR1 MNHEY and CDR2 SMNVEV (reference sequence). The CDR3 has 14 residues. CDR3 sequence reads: CASSFRAGDNEQFF. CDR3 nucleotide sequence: TGTGCCAGCAGTTTCCGAGCGGGCGACAATGAGCAGTTCTTC.

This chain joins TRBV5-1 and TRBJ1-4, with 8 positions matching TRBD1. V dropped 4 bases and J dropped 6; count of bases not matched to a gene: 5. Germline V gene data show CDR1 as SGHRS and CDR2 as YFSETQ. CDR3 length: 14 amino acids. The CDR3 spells CASSPTGVHEKLFF. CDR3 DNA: TGCGCCAGCAGCCCGACAGGGGTACATGAAAAACTGTTTTTT.

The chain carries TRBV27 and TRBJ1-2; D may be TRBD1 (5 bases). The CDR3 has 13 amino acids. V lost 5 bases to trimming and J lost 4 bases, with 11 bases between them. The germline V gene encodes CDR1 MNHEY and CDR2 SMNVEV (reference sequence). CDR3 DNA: TGTGCCAGCAGTACGACAGAGAGCTATGGCTACACCTTC. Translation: CASSTTESYGYTF.